This T cell receptor (beta chain) is drawn from a study of cytomegalovirus exposure and HLA in healthy donors. For the study at large: Out of 150 million to 200 million T cells, an earlier analysis found more than 95 million unique TCR beta sequences in total.

Whole-study results and caveats: Earlier analysis looked at TCR beta V segments, and most were productive about 87% or about 30% of the time. Reportedly, HLA-A and HLA-B alleles of most subjects were accurately predicted from TCR beta. Later on, analysis showed that most CMV-associated TCR beta chains appeared to be HLA-restricted.

Primers for the PCR totalled 60 Vbeta and 13 Jbeta. Sequenced by immunoSEQ multiplex PCR; TCRdb stores in-frame clones only, minus some. This table has more than 110,000 clones, around 82% appearing once. V lost 4 bases to trimming and J lost 5 bases; unmatched junction nucleotides: 7. This CDR3 is 16 amino acids long. The germline CDR1 and CDR2 sequences are SGHRS and YFSETQ. With regard to this clone: Its target is not known.

This clonotype was sampled from a middle-aged man in good health and CMV-seropositive. The chain employs TRBV5-1 and TRBJ2-2, with 11 nucleotides matching TRBD1. The material sequenced was PBMCs. The chain's CDR3 is CASSRSRDRGTGELFF. The CDR3 DNA sequence: TGCGCCAGCAGCCGCAGCCGGGACAGGGGGACCGGGGAGCTGTTTTTT.